A selection of T cell receptor beta chains follows, all from one sample in a study of T cell clonotyping in hematopoietic cell transplantation. Data came from immunoSEQ multiplex PCR; TCRdb stores just in-frame clones and leaves some out. The sample includes tens of thousands of clones, 85% of them seen just once. Material: peripheral blood mononuclear cells, obtained before stem cell transplant. The receptors were sampled from a man between 60 and 75 years old with acute myeloid leukemia. Some clones in this sample may be carry-over from other donors' samples. Each CDR3 is given with its conserved first and last residue. A D gene is named only where the DNA matches it firmly. Clone sizes are given selectively: once, few, many, or a class where the clone is expanded.

cdr3_aa: CSVTHGPYNSPLHF; cdr3_nt: TGCAGCGTTACACACGGGCCGTACAATTCACCCCTCCACTTT; j_call: TRBJ1-6; v_call: TRBV29-1; d_call: NA; clone_size: few
cdr3_aa: CASSLARGVQETQYF; cdr3_nt: TGTGCCAGCAGCTTGGCCAGGGGGGTACAAGAGACCCAGTACTTC; j_call: TRBJ2-5; v_call: TRBV5-8; d_call: NA; clone_size: once
cdr3_aa: CASSPEARSQETQYF; cdr3_nt: TGCGCCAGCAGCCCGGAAGCTAGATCCCAAGAGACCCAGTACTTC; j_call: TRBJ2-5; v_call: TRBV4-3; d_call: NA; clone_size: NA
cdr3_aa: CASSDNIGGALYGYTF; cdr3_nt: TGCGCCAGCAGTGATAATATTGGGGGGGCTCTCTATGGCTACACCTTC; j_call: TRBJ1-2; v_call: TRBV10-2; d_call: NA; clone_size: few
cdr3_aa: CASTSRPGPQHF; cdr3_nt: TGTGCCAGTACATCCCGGCCGGGGCCCCAGCATTTT; j_call: TRBJ1-5; v_call: TRBV19; d_call: NA; clone_size: NA
cdr3_aa: CSVRRDSRAYEQYF; cdr3_nt: TGCAGCGTTCGAAGGGACAGTAGAGCCTACGAGCAGTACTTC; j_call: TRBJ2-7; v_call: TRBV29-1; d_call: TRBD1; clone_size: NA
cdr3_aa: CASSQDPLSGELFF; cdr3_nt: TGTGCCAGCAGCCAAGATCCTTTGAGCGGGGAGCTGTTTTTT; j_call: TRBJ2-2; v_call: TRBV4-2; d_call: NA; clone_size: NA
cdr3_aa: CASSVPGRHTGELFF; cdr3_nt: TGTGCCAGCAGTGTTCCGGGCAGACACACCGGGGAGCTGTTTTTT; j_call: TRBJ2-2; v_call: TRBV28; d_call: NA; clone_size: NA
cdr3_aa: CASSEVSLSRAKNIQYF; cdr3_nt: TGCGCCAGCAGCGAAGTCTCCTTGTCAAGGGCCAAAAACATTCAGTACTTC; j_call: TRBJ2-4; v_call: TRBV4-1; d_call: NA; clone_size: NA
cdr3_aa: CASSLEGYAYGYTF; cdr3_nt: TGCGCCAGCAGCTTGGAGGGCTACGCCTATGGCTACACCTTC; j_call: TRBJ1-2; v_call: TRBV5-1; d_call: NA; clone_size: NA
cdr3_aa: CASSKTGAYEQYF; cdr3_nt: TGTGCCAGTAGTAAAACAGGGGCGTACGAGCAGTACTTC; j_call: TRBJ2-7; v_call: TRBV19; d_call: TRBD1; clone_size: NA
cdr3_aa: CASSLAQGQRGELFF; cdr3_nt: TGCGCCAGCAGCTTGGCCCAAGGCCAAAGGGGGGAGCTGTTTTTT; j_call: TRBJ2-2; v_call: TRBV5-1; d_call: NA; clone_size: NA
cdr3_aa: CASSSGMGYYGYTF; cdr3_nt: TGTGCCAGCAGCTCTGGGATGGGGTACTATGGCTACACCTTC; j_call: TRBJ1-2; v_call: TRBV7-6; d_call: NA; clone_size: NA
cdr3_aa: CASSMEYPGSYGYTF; cdr3_nt: TGTGCCAGTAGTATGGAATACCCGGGATCCTATGGCTACACCTTC; j_call: TRBJ1-2; v_call: TRBV19; d_call: NA; clone_size: NA
cdr3_aa: CARRRAADTQYF; cdr3_nt: TGTGCCAGGAGGCGGGCTGCAGATACGCAGTATTTT; j_call: TRBJ2-3; v_call: TRBV27; d_call: NA; clone_size: NA
cdr3_aa: CASSPRQGHSPLHF; cdr3_nt: TGTGCCAGCAGCCCCCGACAGGGTCACTCACCCCTCCACTTT; j_call: TRBJ1-6; v_call: TRBV7-3; d_call: TRBD1; clone_size: few
cdr3_aa: CASSRPDGSGRGSPLHF; cdr3_nt: TGTGCCAGCAGCCGTCCGGACGGGTCGGGTCGAGGTTCACCCCTCCACTTT; j_call: TRBJ1-6; v_call: TRBV7-9; d_call: NA; clone_size: few
cdr3_aa: CASGYSATNEKLFF; cdr3_nt: TGCGCCAGCGGCTACAGTGCAACTAATGAAAAACTGTTTTTT; j_call: TRBJ1-4; v_call: TRBV5-1; d_call: NA; clone_size: few
cdr3_aa: CASNRAYVNSPLHF; cdr3_nt: TGTGCCAGCAACAGGGCTTATGTCAATTCACCCCTCCACTTT; j_call: TRBJ1-6; v_call: TRBV25-1; d_call: NA; clone_size: NA
cdr3_aa: CASSPRFPANPMEDERGNIQYF; cdr3_nt: TGCGCCAGCAGCCCGCGGTTCCCGGCCAACCCAATGGAGGACGAGAGAGGAAACATTCAGTACTTC; j_call: TRBJ2-4; v_call: TRBV5-1; d_call: NA; clone_size: once
cdr3_aa: CASSGDLNYEQYF; cdr3_nt: TGTGCCAGCAGCGGGGACCTCAACTACGAGCAGTACTTC; j_call: TRBJ2-7; v_call: TRBV7-9; d_call: NA; clone_size: NA
cdr3_aa: CASSLNGGSRGVDTQYF; cdr3_nt: TGTGCCAGCAGCTTAAATGGGGGTTCAAGGGGGGTTGATACGCAGTATTTT; j_call: TRBJ2-3; v_call: TRBV7-2; d_call: NA; clone_size: NA
cdr3_aa: CAWSVRRGYTF; cdr3_nt: TGTGCCTGGAGTGTACGGCGTGGCTACACCTTC; j_call: TRBJ1-2; v_call: TRBV30; d_call: NA; clone_size: NA
cdr3_aa: CASSHQGRNYGYTF; cdr3_nt: TGCGCCAGCAGCCATCAAGGCCGCAACTATGGCTACACCTTC; j_call: TRBJ1-2; v_call: TRBV4-1; d_call: NA; clone_size: few
cdr3_aa: CASRPSGGYYNEQFF; cdr3_nt: TGTGCCAGCAGACCCAGCGGGGGGTACTACAATGAGCAGTTCTTC; j_call: TRBJ2-1; v_call: TRBV6-5; d_call: TRBD2; clone_size: once
cdr3_aa: CASSVVSSESYGYTF; cdr3_nt: TGTGCCAGCAGCGTAGTCAGTTCCGAGAGCTATGGCTACACCTTC; j_call: TRBJ1-2; v_call: TRBV9; d_call: NA; clone_size: NA
cdr3_aa: CASSPWTGEETQYF; cdr3_nt: TGCGCCAGCAGCCCCTGGACAGGGGAAGAGACCCAGTACTTC; j_call: TRBJ2-5; v_call: TRBV5-1; d_call: TRBD1; clone_size: NA
cdr3_aa: CASSMPRFNSPLHF; cdr3_nt: TGTGCCAGTAGTATGCCCCGGTTTAATTCACCCCTCCACTTT; j_call: TRBJ1-6; v_call: TRBV19; d_call: NA; clone_size: NA
cdr3_aa: CATSRVPSAKLFF; cdr3_nt: TGTGCCACCAGCAGAGTTCCCTCCGCTAAACTGTTTTTT; j_call: TRBJ1-4; v_call: TRBV15; d_call: NA; clone_size: once
cdr3_aa: CSVGDRSNTEAFF; cdr3_nt: TGCAGCGTTGGCGACAGGTCGAACACTGAAGCTTTCTTT; j_call: TRBJ1-1; v_call: TRBV29-1; d_call: NA; clone_size: NA
cdr3_aa: CASSLASGRGTNTGELFF; cdr3_nt: TGTGCCAGCAGCTTAGCGAGCGGGCGGGGGACGAACACCGGGGAGCTGTTTTTT; j_call: TRBJ2-2; v_call: TRBV7-2; d_call: TRBD2; clone_size: NA
cdr3_aa: CASSISPTNYGYTF; cdr3_nt: TGTGCCAGTAGTATATCGCCGACCAACTATGGCTACACCTTC; j_call: TRBJ1-2; v_call: TRBV19; d_call: NA; clone_size: few
cdr3_aa: CASSLSSSGTGWIEEKLFF; cdr3_nt: TGTGCCAGCAGTTTATCCTCCAGCGGGACAGGGTGGATCGAGGAAAAACTGTTTTTT; j_call: TRBJ1-4; v_call: TRBV28; d_call: TRBD1; clone_size: NA
cdr3_aa: CASTWDSIRTDTQYF; cdr3_nt: TGCGCCAGCACTTGGGACTCCATCCGCACAGATACGCAGTATTTT; j_call: TRBJ2-3; v_call: TRBV5-1; d_call: NA; clone_size: NA
cdr3_aa: CASSIVREYEQYF; cdr3_nt: TGTGCCAGTAGTATCGTCAGGGAATACGAGCAGTACTTC; j_call: TRBJ2-7; v_call: TRBV19; d_call: NA; clone_size: NA
cdr3_aa: CASSPTVPDFF; cdr3_nt: TGTGCCAGCAGCCCCACAGTACCAGATTTCTTT; j_call: TRBJ1-1; v_call: TRBV7-9; d_call: NA; clone_size: NA
cdr3_aa: CASGLGPRYRRGGEQYF; cdr3_nt: TGTGCTAGTGGTTTGGGACCCAGGTACAGGCGAGGTGGCGAGCAGTACTTC; j_call: TRBJ2-7; v_call: TRBV12-5; d_call: NA; clone_size: NA
cdr3_aa: CASSFYSSTDTQYF; cdr3_nt: TGCGCCAGCAGCTTCTACTCTAGCACAGATACGCAGTATTTT; j_call: TRBJ2-3; v_call: TRBV5-1; d_call: NA; clone_size: NA
cdr3_aa: CASRTDQLGEQYF; cdr3_nt: TGTGCCAGCAGGACAGACCAGTTGGGCGAGCAGTACTTC; j_call: TRBJ2-7; v_call: TRBV27; d_call: NA; clone_size: once
cdr3_aa: CASSLGSGEVGYTF; cdr3_nt: TGTGCCAGCAGCTTAGGTTCAGGGGAGGTCGGCTACACCTTC; j_call: TRBJ1-2; v_call: TRBV7-6; d_call: NA; clone_size: NA
cdr3_aa: CASSDRGPYEQYF; cdr3_nt: TGCGCCAGCTCGGACAGGGGGCCCTACGAGCAGTACTTC; j_call: TRBJ2-7; v_call: TRBV5-1; d_call: TRBD1; clone_size: once
cdr3_aa: CASSVTHQPETGELFF; cdr3_nt: TGTGCCAGCAGCGTGACCCACCAGCCAGAGACCGGGGAGCTGTTTTTT; j_call: TRBJ2-2; v_call: TRBV9; d_call: NA; clone_size: NA
cdr3_aa: CASSLDRGDTDTQYF; cdr3_nt: TGCGCCAGCAGCTTGGACCGGGGGGACACAGATACGCAGTATTTT; j_call: TRBJ2-3; v_call: TRBV5-1; d_call: TRBD2; clone_size: NA
cdr3_aa: CAWSAERGDTQYF; cdr3_nt: TGTGCCTGGAGTGCCGAGCGGGGGGATACGCAGTATTTT; j_call: TRBJ2-3; v_call: TRBV30; d_call: TRBD2; clone_size: NA
cdr3_aa: CASSIGFRGELFF; cdr3_nt: TGTGCCAGTAGCATCGGGTTTCGCGGGGAGCTGTTTTTT; j_call: TRBJ2-2; v_call: TRBV19; d_call: NA; clone_size: NA
cdr3_aa: CATLDGASTGELFF; cdr3_nt: TGTGCTACACTTGACGGGGCGAGTACCGGGGAGCTGTTTTTT; j_call: TRBJ2-2; v_call: TRBV2; d_call: NA; clone_size: NA
cdr3_aa: CASSLVGGVYEQYF; cdr3_nt: TGTGCCAGCAGTTTGGTAGGGGGGGTCTACGAGCAGTACTTC; j_call: TRBJ2-7; v_call: TRBV27; d_call: NA; clone_size: once
cdr3_aa: CASSLSPGSNTGELFF; cdr3_nt: TGTGCCAGCAGTCTATCTCCAGGGTCGAACACCGGGGAGCTGTTTTTT; j_call: TRBJ2-2; v_call: TRBV7-6; d_call: NA; clone_size: few